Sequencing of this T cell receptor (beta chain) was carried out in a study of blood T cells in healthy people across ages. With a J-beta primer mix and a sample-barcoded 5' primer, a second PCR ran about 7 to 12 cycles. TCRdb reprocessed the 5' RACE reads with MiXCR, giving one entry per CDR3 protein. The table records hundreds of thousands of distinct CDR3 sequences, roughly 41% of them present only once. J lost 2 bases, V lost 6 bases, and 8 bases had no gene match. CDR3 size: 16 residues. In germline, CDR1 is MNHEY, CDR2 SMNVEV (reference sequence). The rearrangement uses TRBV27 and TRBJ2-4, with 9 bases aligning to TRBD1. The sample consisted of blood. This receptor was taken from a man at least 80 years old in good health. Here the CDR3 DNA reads TGTGCCAGCAGAGCTACAGGGGGCGGGTCCAAAAACATTCAGTACTTC. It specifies CASRATGGGSKNIQYF.